A selection of T cell receptor beta chains follows, all from one sample in a study of cytomegalovirus exposure and HLA in healthy donors. Data came from immunoSEQ multiplex PCR; TCRdb stores just in-frame clones and leaves some out. The table shows 75,000 to 100,000 clones, with approximately 64% occurring only once. Sequencing input: PBMCs. The receptors were sampled from a man aged 60 to 69 in good health and CMV-seronegative. CDR3s include the opening cysteine and the closing phenylalanine or tryptophan. Fields, in order: D gene, clone size, J gene, V gene, CDR3 DNA, CDR3 protein. D genes are given only for firm matches. The size entry is marked missing in some rows and otherwise reads once, few, many or a size class.

D gene: -
clone size: -
J gene: TRBJ1-3
V gene: TRBV7-9
CDR3 DNA: TGTGCCAGCAGCTCCGTCTCTGGAAACACCATATATTTT
CDR3 protein: CASSSVSGNTIYF

D gene: TRBD2
clone size: -
J gene: TRBJ2-2
V gene: TRBV28
CDR3 DNA: TGTGCCAGCAGCCATGGGACTAGCGGGGGGCGGGGCACCGGGGAGCTGTTTTTT
CDR3 protein: CASSHGTSGGRGTGELFF

D gene: TRBD2
clone size: -
J gene: TRBJ2-3
V gene: TRBV4-2
CDR3 DNA: TGTGCCAGCAGCCATTCACTAGCGGGAGGTCTCGTAGATACGCAGTATTTT
CDR3 protein: CASSHSLAGGLVDTQYF

D gene: -
clone size: once
J gene: TRBJ2-7
V gene: TRBV6-6
CDR3 DNA: TGTGCCAGCAGTTACGGGGGGAGGATGGGGTCCTACGAGCAGTACTTC
CDR3 protein: CASSYGGRMGSYEQYF

D gene: -
clone size: few
J gene: TRBJ1-2
V gene: TRBV10-2
CDR3 DNA: TGCGCCAGCAGTGAAGAGTATCACTATGGCTACACCTTC
CDR3 protein: CASSEEYHYGYTF

D gene: -
clone size: few
J gene: TRBJ1-1
V gene: TRBV6-6
CDR3 DNA: TGTGCCAGCAGTTGGCGGGGGTCTATGAACACTGAAGCTTTCTTT
CDR3 protein: CASSWRGSMNTEAFF

D gene: -
clone size: -
J gene: TRBJ1-6
V gene: TRBV5-8
CDR3 DNA: TGTGCCAGCAGCTCCCCGGGCTCCTATAATTCACCCCTCCACTTT
CDR3 protein: CASSSPGSYNSPLHF

D gene: TRBD2
clone size: -
J gene: TRBJ2-1
V gene: TRBV6-5
CDR3 DNA: TGTGCCAGCAGTTCCCTACTAGCGGGGGGGCCTAGTGAGCAGTTCTTC
CDR3 protein: CASSSLLAGGPSEQFF

D gene: -
clone size: -
J gene: TRBJ2-3
V gene: TRBV5-6
CDR3 DNA: TGTGCCAGCAGCTTGGAACAGACAGATACGCAGTATTTT
CDR3 protein: CASSLEQTDTQYF

D gene: -
clone size: -
J gene: TRBJ2-3
V gene: TRBV9
CDR3 DNA: TGTGCCAGCAGCGTTTTCGGGGGAACAGATACGCAGTATTTT
CDR3 protein: CASSVFGGTDTQYF

D gene: TRBD1
clone size: -
J gene: TRBJ1-4
V gene: TRBV6-6
CDR3 DNA: TGTGCCAGCAGCCGAGGGGGCGATATGGATGAAAAACTGTTTTTT
CDR3 protein: CASSRGGDMDEKLFF

D gene: -
clone size: -
J gene: TRBJ2-2
V gene: TRBV6-4
CDR3 DNA: TGTGCCAGCAGTGGGGAGGCTGCCGGGGAGCTGTTTTTT
CDR3 protein: CASSGEAAGELFF

D gene: -
clone size: few
J gene: TRBJ2-7
V gene: TRBV2
CDR3 DNA: TGTGCCAGCAGTGAATATTATCAGGGAGGCGAGCAGTACTTC
CDR3 protein: CASSEYYQGGEQYF

D gene: TRBD2
clone size: -
J gene: TRBJ2-5
V gene: TRBV28
CDR3 DNA: TGTGCCAGCAGTTTGGGGGGGAGGGAGACCCAGTACTTC
CDR3 protein: CASSLGGRETQYF

D gene: -
clone size: -
J gene: TRBJ2-1
V gene: TRBV29-1
CDR3 DNA: TGCAGCGTTCGTGTCGCGGTGCCCTTAAGTATCGAGCAGTTCTTC
CDR3 protein: CSVRVAVPLSIEQFF

D gene: TRBD1
clone size: -
J gene: TRBJ2-1
V gene: TRBV7-9
CDR3 DNA: TGTGCCAGCAGCTTATCTTGGGACAGGGTTACAAGTGAGCAGTTCTTC
CDR3 protein: CASSLSWDRVTSEQFF

D gene: -
clone size: once
J gene: TRBJ2-7
V gene: TRBV10-2
CDR3 DNA: TGCGCCAGCAGTGAGTCGACGGTAGCGCACTACGAGCAGTACTTC
CDR3 protein: CASSESTVAHYEQYF

D gene: -
clone size: -
J gene: TRBJ1-1
V gene: TRBV7-9
CDR3 DNA: TGTGCCAGCAGCTCCCCCCCGGGGGGCACTGAAGCTTTCTTT
CDR3 protein: CASSSPPGGTEAFF

D gene: -
clone size: -
J gene: TRBJ2-1
V gene: TRBV5-6
CDR3 DNA: TGTGCCAGCAGCTTGGATATAAGAAATGCGGTAGGGGGGGTCAACGAGCAGTTCTTC
CDR3 protein: CASSLDIRNAVGGVNEQFF

D gene: -
clone size: -
J gene: TRBJ1-5
V gene: TRBV19
CDR3 DNA: TGTGCCAGTAGTACCGGGACTCCTTACGGCAATCAGCCCCAGCATTTT
CDR3 protein: CASSTGTPYGNQPQHF

D gene: TRBD1
clone size: few
J gene: TRBJ2-1
V gene: TRBV2
CDR3 DNA: TGTGCCAGCAGTGAGGACAGGGCTTACAATGAGCAGTTCTTC
CDR3 protein: CASSEDRAYNEQFF

D gene: -
clone size: -
J gene: TRBJ2-7
V gene: TRBV27
CDR3 DNA: TGTGCCAGCAGTACTCCCCCCTACTACGAGCAGTACTTC
CDR3 protein: CASSTPPYYEQYF

D gene: -
clone size: -
J gene: TRBJ2-3
V gene: TRBV19
CDR3 DNA: TGTGCCAGTAGTATTTCAGGGGATACAGATACGCAGTATTTT
CDR3 protein: CASSISGDTDTQYF

D gene: -
clone size: -
J gene: TRBJ1-2
V gene: TRBV11-2
CDR3 DNA: TGTGCCAGCAGCTCACGATTGAGGGTGAACTATGGCTACACCTTC
CDR3 protein: CASSSRLRVNYGYTF

D gene: TRBD2
clone size: -
J gene: TRBJ2-5
V gene: TRBV19
CDR3 DNA: TGTGCCAGTAGTAGGGGACTAGCAAGACAAGAGACCCAGTACTTC
CDR3 protein: CASSRGLARQETQYF

D gene: -
clone size: -
J gene: TRBJ2-1
V gene: TRBV19
CDR3 DNA: TGTGCCAGTAGTATAGAACGGGGGTCCTACAATGAGCAGTTCTTC
CDR3 protein: CASSIERGSYNEQFF

D gene: -
clone size: -
J gene: TRBJ1-2
V gene: TRBV27
CDR3 DNA: TGTGCCAGCAGTTCCCAATGGACTTATGGCTACACCTTC
CDR3 protein: CASSSQWTYGYTF

D gene: -
clone size: -
J gene: TRBJ1-2
V gene: TRBV7-9
CDR3 DNA: TGTGCCAGCAGCTTAAAGGGCCAGGACAGCTATGGCTACACCTTC
CDR3 protein: CASSLKGQDSYGYTF